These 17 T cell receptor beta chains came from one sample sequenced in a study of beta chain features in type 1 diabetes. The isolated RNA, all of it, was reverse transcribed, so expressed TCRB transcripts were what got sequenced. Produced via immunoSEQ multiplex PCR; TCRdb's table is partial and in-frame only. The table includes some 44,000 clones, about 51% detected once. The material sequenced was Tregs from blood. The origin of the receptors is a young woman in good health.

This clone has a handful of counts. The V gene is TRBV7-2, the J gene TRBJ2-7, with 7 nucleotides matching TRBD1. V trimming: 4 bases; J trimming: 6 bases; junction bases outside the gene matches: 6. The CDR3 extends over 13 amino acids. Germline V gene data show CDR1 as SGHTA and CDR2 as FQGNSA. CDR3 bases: TGTGCCAGCAGCTCACTCAGGGGGACCGAGCAGTACTTC. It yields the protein CASSSLRGTEQYF.

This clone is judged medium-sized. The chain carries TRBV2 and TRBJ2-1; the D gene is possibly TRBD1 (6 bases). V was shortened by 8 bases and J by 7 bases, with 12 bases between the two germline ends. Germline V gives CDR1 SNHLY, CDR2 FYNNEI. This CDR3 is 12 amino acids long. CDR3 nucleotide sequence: TGTGCCAGCCCTGACAGGACGAATGAGCAGTTCTTC. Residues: CASPDRTNEQFF.

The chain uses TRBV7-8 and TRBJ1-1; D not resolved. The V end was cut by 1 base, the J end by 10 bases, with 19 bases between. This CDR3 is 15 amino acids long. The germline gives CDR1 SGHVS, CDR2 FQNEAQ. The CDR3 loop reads CASSLEAQTGYGAFF. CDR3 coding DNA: TGTGCCAGCAGCTTAGAGGCACAGACGGGGTATGGAGCTTTCTTT.

This CDR3 reads CASSRDPSGVGETQYF. Written as DNA, the CDR3 is TGTGCCAGCAGCCGGGACCCTAGCGGGGTAGGAGAGACCCAGTACTTC. The genes are TRBV4-2 and TRBJ2-5, with TRBD2 matching over 9 bases. Germline V gives CDR1 LGHNA, CDR2 YNFKEQ. The CDR3 covers 16 residues. Germline trimming cut 4 bases from V and 4 bases from J; bases unmatched to any gene: 10.

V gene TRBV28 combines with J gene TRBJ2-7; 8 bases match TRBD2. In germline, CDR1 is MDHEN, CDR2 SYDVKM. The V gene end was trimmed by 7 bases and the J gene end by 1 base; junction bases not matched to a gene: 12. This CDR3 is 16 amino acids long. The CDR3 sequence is CASINRGGTQSYEQYF. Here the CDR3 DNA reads TGTGCCAGCATCAATCGGGGGGGGACCCAGTCCTACGAGCAGTACTTC.

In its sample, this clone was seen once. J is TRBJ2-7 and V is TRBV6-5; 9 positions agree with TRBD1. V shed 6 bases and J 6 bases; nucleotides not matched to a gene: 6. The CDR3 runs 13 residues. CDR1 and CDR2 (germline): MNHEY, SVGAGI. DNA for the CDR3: TGTGCCAGCAGGGACAGGGGAGAGGGCGAGCAGTACTTC. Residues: CASRDRGEGEQYF.

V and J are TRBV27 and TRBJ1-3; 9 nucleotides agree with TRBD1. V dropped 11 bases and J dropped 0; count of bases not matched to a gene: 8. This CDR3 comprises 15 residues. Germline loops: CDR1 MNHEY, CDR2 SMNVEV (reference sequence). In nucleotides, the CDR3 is TGTGCCTCGCGGGACAGGGTTTTCTCTGGAAACACCATATATTTT. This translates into CASRDRVFSGNTIYF.

The CDR3 loop is CASSLRGLASHEQFF. CDR3 bases: TGTGCCAGCAGCTTAAGGGGACTAGCGTCCCATGAGCAGTTCTTC. V gene TRBV7-3 combines with J gene TRBJ2-1, with 10 bases matching TRBD2. Germline V CDR1 and CDR2: SGHTA, FQGTGA. The CDR3 spans 15 residues. The junction had 5 bases not matched to a gene; V was cut back by 1 base and J by 8 bases.

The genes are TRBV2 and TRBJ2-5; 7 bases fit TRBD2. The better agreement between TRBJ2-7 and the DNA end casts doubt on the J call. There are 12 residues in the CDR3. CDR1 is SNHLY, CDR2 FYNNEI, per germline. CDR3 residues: CASRSGIPEQYF. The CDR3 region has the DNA TGTGCCAGCAGGAGCGGGATTCCCGAGCAGTACTTC.

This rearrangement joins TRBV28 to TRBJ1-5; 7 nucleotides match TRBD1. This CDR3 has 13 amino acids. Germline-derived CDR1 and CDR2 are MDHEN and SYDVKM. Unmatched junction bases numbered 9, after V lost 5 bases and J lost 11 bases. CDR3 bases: TGTGCCAGCAGTCTCGGACAGGCCCCGGCCCAGCATTTT. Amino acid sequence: CASSLGQAPAQHF.

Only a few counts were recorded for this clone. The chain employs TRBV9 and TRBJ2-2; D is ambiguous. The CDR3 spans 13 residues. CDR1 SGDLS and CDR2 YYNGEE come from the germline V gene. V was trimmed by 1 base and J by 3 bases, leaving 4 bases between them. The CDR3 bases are TGTGCCAGCAGCGTACAGTACACCGGGGAGCTGTTTTTT. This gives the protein CASSVQYTGELFF.

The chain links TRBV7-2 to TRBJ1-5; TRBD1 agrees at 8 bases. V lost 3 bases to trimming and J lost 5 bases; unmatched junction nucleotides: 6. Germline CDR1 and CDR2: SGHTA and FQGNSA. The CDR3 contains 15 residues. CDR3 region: CASSFLTGEDQPQHF. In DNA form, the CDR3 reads TGTGCCAGCAGCTTCCTGACAGGGGAGGATCAGCCCCAGCATTTT.

CDR3 bases: TGTGCCAGCAGTTACAGGGGGCCGTCGGTCAATGAGCAGTTCTTC. This gives the protein CASSYRGPSVNEQFF. This chain links TRBV6-5 with TRBJ2-1; TRBD1 matches at 7 bases. The trim removed 2 bases at V and 6 bases at J, leaving 7 bases unmatched. The CDR3 loop spans 15 amino acids. The germline V gene encodes CDR1 MNHEY and CDR2 SVGAGI.

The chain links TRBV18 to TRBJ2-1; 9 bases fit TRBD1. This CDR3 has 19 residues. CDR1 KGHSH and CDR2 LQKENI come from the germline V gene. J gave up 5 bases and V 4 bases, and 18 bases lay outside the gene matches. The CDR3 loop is CASSLTGTGLGIMDNEQFF. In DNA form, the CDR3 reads TGTGCCAGCTCACTTACCGGGACAGGGCTAGGCATCATGGACAATGAGCAGTTCTTC. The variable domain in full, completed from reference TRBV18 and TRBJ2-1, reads NAGVMQNPRHLVRRRGQEARLRCSPMKGHSHVYWYRQLPEEGLKFMVYLQKENIIDESGMPKERFSAEFPKEGPSILRIQQVVRGDSAAYFCASSLTGTGLGIMDNEQFFGPGTRLTVL.

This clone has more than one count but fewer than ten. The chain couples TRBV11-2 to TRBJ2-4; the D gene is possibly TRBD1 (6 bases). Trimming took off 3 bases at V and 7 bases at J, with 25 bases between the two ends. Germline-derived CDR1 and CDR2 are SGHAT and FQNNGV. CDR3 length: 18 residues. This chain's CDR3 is CASSFRRQAGYAGNIQYF. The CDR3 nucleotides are TGTGCCAGCAGCTTTCGGCGACAGGCAGGGTATGCAGGGAACATTCAGTACTTC.

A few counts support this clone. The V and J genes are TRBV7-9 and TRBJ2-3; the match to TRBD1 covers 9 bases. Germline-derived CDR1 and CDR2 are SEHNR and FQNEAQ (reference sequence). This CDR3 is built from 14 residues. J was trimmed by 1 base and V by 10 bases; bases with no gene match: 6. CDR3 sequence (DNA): TGTGCCACTCAGGACAGGGGTGGCACAGATACGCAGTATTTT. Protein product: CATQDRGGTDTQYF.

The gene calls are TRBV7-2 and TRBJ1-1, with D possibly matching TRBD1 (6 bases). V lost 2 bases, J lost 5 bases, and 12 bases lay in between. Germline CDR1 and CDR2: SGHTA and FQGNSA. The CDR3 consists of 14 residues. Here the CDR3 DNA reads TGTGCCAGCAGCTTACACAGGGAATGGACTGAAGCTTTCTTT. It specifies CASSLHREWTEAFF.